Presented here are 16 T cell receptor beta chains from one specimen sequenced in a study of OX40 agonist ivuxolimab in advanced cancers. The method was immunoSEQ multiplex PCR; TCRdb's version includes in-frame clones alone and lacks a portion of them. The data hold more than 40,000 clones, with 89% observed a single time. Sequencing used CD4+ or CD8+ T cells sorted from blood, obtained in a trial of the OX40 agonist ivuxolimab. These receptor sequences come from an adult with an advanced solid tumor such as melanoma, head and neck, liver or kidney cancer.

Of note for this clone: An end of the junction differs from the germline gene, which may be a read error. This sequence joins TRBV2 and TRBJ2-5, with TRBD1 identical over 8 bases. CDR1 is SNHLY and CDR2 is FYNNEI in the germline V gene. The CDR3 extends over 15 amino acids. This CDR3 reads CASSEPQGAGETQYF. The CDR3 nucleotides read TGTGCCAGTAGTGAGCCTCAGGGGGCGGGGGAGACCCAGTACTTC.

The chain employs TRBV5-6 and TRBJ1-5, with D perhaps TRBD1 (6 bases). From germline, CDR1 is SGHDT and CDR2 YYEEEE. The CDR3 runs 15 residues. Between the trimmed V and J ends, which lost 3 bases and 6 bases, there was a span of 16 bases. CDR3 DNA sequence: TGTGCCAGCAGCTGGTGGGCGGGGGGCGGTCAGCCCCAGCATTTT. Its translation: CASSWWAGGGQPQHF. The full variable domain, completed using reference TRBV5-6 and TRBJ1-5, is DAGVTQSPTHLIKTRGQQVTLRCSPKSGHDTVSWYQQALGQGPQFIFQYYEEEERQRGNFPDRFSGHQFPNYSSELNVNALLLGDSALYLCASSWWAGGGQPQHFGDGTRLSIL.

This clone ranks as medium-sized (0.01 to 0.1%). V and J are TRBV27 and TRBJ2-3; D unresolved. V lost 6 bases and J 0 bases, leaving 10 bases between the germline ends. The germline gives CDR1 MNHEY, CDR2 SMNVEV (reference sequence). The CDR3 sequence is 14 residues long. CDR3 amino acids: CASRDAVSTDTQYF. CDR3 sequence (DNA): TGTGCCAGCAGAGATGCCGTTAGCACAGATACGCAGTATTTT.

This chain connects TRBV27 to TRBJ1-4; perhaps TRBD1 as D (6 bases). The CDR3 has 15 residues. With 5 bases removed from V and 8 bases from J, the gap between germline ends came to 18 bases. In germline, CDR1 is MNHEY, CDR2 SMNVEV (reference sequence). The CDR3: CASSPTGYHSEKLFF. The CDR3 DNA sequence: TGTGCCAGCAGTCCAACAGGGTACCATTCCGAAAAACTGTTTTTT.

The chain uses TRBV28 and TRBJ2-3; TRBD2 aligns across 15 bases. This CDR3 contains 16 residues. The V segment lost 6 bases and the J segment 4 bases; nucleotides outside the gene matches: 5. Germline CDR1 and CDR2: MDHEN and SYDVKM. CDR3 sequence (DNA): TGTGCCAGCAGCCCGGGACTAGCGGGGGGCGCAGATACGCAGTATTTT. Its protein product is CASSPGLAGGADTQYF.

The V and J genes are TRBV13 and TRBJ2-7; the match to TRBD2 covers 8 bases. The germline gives CDR1 PRHDT, CDR2 FYEKMQ (reference sequence). Trimming cost V 2 bases and J 0 bases; bases outside gene matches: 3. CDR3 length equals 15 residues. CDR3: CASSLSGTSSYEQYF. CDR3 DNA: TGTGCCAGCAGCTTATCTGGGACTAGCTCCTACGAGCAGTACTTC.

This clone appeared a few times. The rearrangement joins TRBV28 to TRBJ1-5; D gene ambiguous. The V end was cut by 6 bases, the J end by 3 bases, with 12 bases between. The CDR3 extends over 14 amino acids. Germline loops: CDR1 MDHEN, CDR2 SYDVKM. The CDR3 bases are TGTGCCAGCAGCATTATGACCCCCAATCAGCCCCAGCATTTT. Residues: CASSIMTPNQPQHF.

The chain joins TRBV25-1 to TRBJ2-5; 8 bases align to TRBD1. The CDR3 length is 16 residues. Germline V gene lookup returns CDR1 MGHDK and CDR2 SYGVNS. The trim removed 3 bases at V and 1 base at J, leaving 7 bases unmatched. The CDR3 loop reads CASSEAGGWSQETQYF. In DNA form, the CDR3 reads TGTGCCAGCAGTGAGGCAGGGGGCTGGTCCCAAGAGACCCAGTACTTC.

The chain uses TRBV4-3 and TRBJ1-4; D not resolved. Looked up from germline, CDR1 is LGHNA and CDR2 is YSLEER. Trimming removed 6 bases from V and 3 bases from J, with 14 bases in between. This CDR3 comprises 15 residues. The CDR3 sequence is CASSSPGRSNEKLFF. CDR3 DNA: TGCGCCAGCAGTTCGCCCGGGCGTTCTAATGAAAAACTGTTTTTT.

V and J are TRBV9 and TRBJ2-2; TRBD1 matches at 10 bases. V was clipped by 3 bases and J by 3 bases; unmatched bases: 5. Germline values: CDR1 SGDLS, CDR2 YYNGEE. The CDR3 contains 16 residues. In DNA, the CDR3 is TGTGCCAGCAGCGCCCCGGGACAGGGGTACACCGGGGAGCTGTTTTTT. Its protein is CASSAPGQGYTGELFF.

The J gene is TRBJ2-5, the V gene TRBV5-5; 15 positions match TRBD2. CDR3 length equals 16 residues. Germline assignment: CDR1 SGHKS and CDR2 YYEKEE (reference sequence). V was pared by 4 bases and J by 3 bases, with 4 bases of the junction left unmatched. The CDR3 DNA reads as TGTGCCAGCAGCCCTTGGACTAGCGGGGGGGAAGAGACCCAGTACTTC. It encodes CASSPWTSGGEETQYF.

The V gene is TRBV9, the J gene TRBJ2-7; D gene unclear. From germline, CDR1 is SGDLS and CDR2 YYNGEE. The CDR3 contains 12 residues. V was trimmed by 4 bases and J by 2 bases, leaving 7 bases between them. The CDR3 nucleotides are TGTGCCAGCAGCCGAAATACCTACGAGCAGTACTTC. This encodes CASSRNTYEQYF.

The DNA of the CDR3 is TGTGCCAGCTCACCAAGACAAAGTACCACCGGGGAGCTGTTTTTT. Translating it yields CASSPRQSTTGELFF. J is TRBJ2-2 and V is TRBV18; D not resolved. Germline assignment: CDR1 KGHSH and CDR2 LQKENI. Trimming removed 2 bases from V and 4 bases from J, with 11 bases in between. This CDR3 is built from 15 residues.

CDR3 coding DNA: TGTGCCAGCACTAGTGCCCCTTATAGCAATCAGCCCCAGCATTTT. The encoded protein is CASTSAPYSNQPQHF. The rearrangement links TRBV6-1 to TRBJ1-5, with unresolved D. V lost 7 bases to trimming and J lost 0 bases, with 13 bases between them. The germline V gene encodes CDR1 MNHNS and CDR2 SASEGT. The CDR3 consists of 15 residues.

The chain couples TRBV7-3 to TRBJ2-1; 11 bases line up with TRBD2. With V trimmed by 5 bases and J by 4 bases, 4 bases remained unmatched. The germline V gene has CDR1 SGHTA and CDR2 FQGTGA. The CDR3 runs 15 residues. This chain's CDR3 is CASSLTSGDYNEQFF. CDR3 in DNA: TGTGCCAGCAGCCTGACTAGCGGGGATTACAATGAGCAGTTCTTC.

The chain has TRBV6-1 and TRBJ1-1, with D possibly matching TRBD1 (6 bases). This CDR3 is 15 amino acids long. The germline V and J ends were trimmed by 2 bases and 2 bases, with 12 bases remaining between them. Germline V CDR1 and CDR2: MNHNS, SASEGT. This chain's CDR3 is CASSEWGQINTEAFF. The CDR3 DNA sequence: TGTGCCAGCAGTGAATGGGGGCAGATTAACACTGAAGCTTTCTTT.